This entry is about one T cell receptor (beta chain). Its antigen remains unidentified. Germline lookup yields CDR1 SNHLY and CDR2 FYNNEI. Trimming removed 4 bases at V and 2 bases at J, with 4 bases between. This CDR3 comprises 12 residues. This sample was included in a study of a mutant IDH1 vaccine in newly diagnosed glioma. Turning to the study itself: Eight vaccinations reached patients in weeks 1, 3, 5, 7, 11, 15, 19 and 23. Previous care, which was radiotherapy, temozolomide, or both, most often involved both. Patients received vaccination from 4-6 weeks after radiotherapy alone, or with temozolomide cycles.

Time point given: week 11, during vaccination. Doses consisted of 300 ug of mutant IDH1 20-mer peptide each, paired with topical imiquimod. Donor tumors were new WHO grade 3 or 4 IDH1-mutant, ATRX-lost astrocytomas. Method: immunoSEQ multiplex PCR; TCRdb's copy keeps in-frame clones and lacks some. The sample includes 100,000 to 150,000 clones, around 77% of them seen just once. The material sequenced was PBMCs, taken from a glioma patient whose treatment included an IDH1 peptide vaccine. The receptor comes from a man aged 35 to 55 with glioma. This chain uses TRBV2 with TRBJ2-3; D remains ambiguous. CDR3 DNA: TGTGCCAGCAGTGCGACCACAGATACGCAGTATTTT. This gives the protein CASSATTDTQYF.